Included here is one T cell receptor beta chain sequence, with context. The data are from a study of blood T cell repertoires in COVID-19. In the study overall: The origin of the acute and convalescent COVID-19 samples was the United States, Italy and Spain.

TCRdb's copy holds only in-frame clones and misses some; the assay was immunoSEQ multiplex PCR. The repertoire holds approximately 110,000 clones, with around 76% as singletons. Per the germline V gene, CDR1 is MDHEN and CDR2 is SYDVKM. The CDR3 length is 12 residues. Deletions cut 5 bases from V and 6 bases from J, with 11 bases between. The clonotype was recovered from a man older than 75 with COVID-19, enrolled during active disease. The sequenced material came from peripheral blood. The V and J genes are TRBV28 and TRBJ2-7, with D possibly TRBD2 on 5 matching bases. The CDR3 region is CASSVGLSEQYF. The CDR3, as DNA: TGTGCCAGCAGTGTCGGACTCTCCGAGCAGTACTTC.